Listed below are T cell receptor beta chains from one sample, sequenced in a study of preoperative IRX-2 immunotherapy in early breast cancer. Clones were sequenced by immunoSEQ multiplex PCR, and TCRdb holds only the in-frame ones, with some missing. The profile covers around 40,000 clones, with about 95% appearing a single time and 1.6% taken by the ten largest. This material consisted of tumor tissue, taken after IRX-2 immunotherapy. Receptors were obtained from a human donor with breast cancer. The CDR3 runs from the conserved cysteine through the conserved F or W. The D gene is left open where the match is weak. Some rows mark clone size as missing; the rest say once, few, many or name a class of expanded clone.

>17|-|-|TRBV11-2|TRBJ2-3
TGTGCCAGCAGCTTCGAACGGGGCGGGGGCAGCACAGATACGCAGTATTTT
CASSFERGGGSTDTQYF
>14|-|-|TRBV7-2|TRBJ1-1
TGTGCCAGCAAGCGAACAGGTGAGAACACTGAAGCTTTCTTT
CASKRTGENTEAFF
>13|TRBD1|-|TRBV6-5|TRBJ1-1
TGTGCCAGCCAGACAGGGGGGAACACTGAAGCTTTCTTT
CASQTGGNTEAFF
>12|-|-|TRBV19|TRBJ2-3
TGTGCCAGTAGTCCCGGGTCCATTCCCCCGTATTTT
CASSPGSIPPYF
>13|TRBD1|-|TRBV6-6|TRBJ2-7
TGTGCCGGAGGAGCCGGGACAGGCAACGAGCAGTACTTC
CAGGAGTGNEQYF
>12|-|few|TRBV28|TRBJ2-7
TGTGCCAGCAGAAACACAGGGACTGAGCAGTACTTC
CASRNTGTEQYF
>14|-|-|TRBV30|TRBJ2-7
TGTGCCTGGAGTGTAGGGTCCCAGGGCTACGAGCAGTACTTC
CAWSVGSQGYEQYF
>15|-|once|TRBV7-3|TRBJ2-1
TGTGCCAGCAGTTACACGGTGGACGGCAACAATGAGCAGTTCTTC
CASSYTVDGNNEQFF
>14|-|once|TRBV7-2|TRBJ1-4
TGTGCCAGCAGCCCCTTCGGCGGTGATGAAAAACTGTTTTTT
CASSPFGGDEKLFF
>15|-|-|TRBV6-1|TRBJ2-7
TGTGCCAGCAGTGAATATAACGGCGGCTCCTACGAGCAGTACTTC
CASSEYNGGSYEQYF
>16|TRBD1|-|TRBV7-9|TRBJ1-6
TGTGCCAGCAGCTCGGACAGGGCCATTAAACGCTCACCCCTCCACTTT
CASSSDRAIKRSPLHF
>17|TRBD1|once|TRBV19|TRBJ1-5
TGTGCCAGTAGCCGATGGGGAGCTGACAGGGGAGGCCAGCCCCAGCATTTT
CASSRWGADRGGQPQHF
>14|-|-|TRBV7-9|TRBJ2-7
TGTGCCAGCAGCTTAACGGCTAGCCTCTACGAGCAGTACTTC
CASSLTASLYEQYF
>15|-|-|TRBV6-6|TRBJ1-6
TGTGCCAGCAGTTTCTCCCTGACAGGAAATTCACCCCTCCACTTT
CASSFSLTGNSPLHF
>16|TRBD2|-|TRBV4-1|TRBJ2-3
TGCGCCAGCAGCCGAGCCCTAGCGGGAGCCCCAGATACGCAGTATTTT
CASSRALAGAPDTQYF
>16|TRBD1|-|TRBV6-5|TRBJ2-7
TGTGCCAGCAGTTTGAGACGTGGACAGGGGTTCAACGAGCAGTACTTC
CASSLRRGQGFNEQYF
>13|-|-|TRBV7-2|TRBJ2-7
TGTGCCAGCAGCTTGGCAGGGGCCTACGAGCAGTACTTC
CASSLAGAYEQYF
>15|TRBD2|-|TRBV5-4|TRBJ2-1
TGTGCCAGCAGCTGGATGGGACTAGCGCCCCATGAGCAGTTCTTC
CASSWMGLAPHEQFF
>13|TRBD1|-|TRBV25-1|TRBJ2-7
TGTGCCAGCAGGCCGACAGGGGGGGACGAGCAGTACTTC
CASRPTGGDEQYF
>14|TRBD1|-|TRBV19|TRBJ2-3
TGTGCCACCTGGAGCATGACAGGGTTAGATACGCAGTATTTT
CATWSMTGLDTQYF
>19|TRBD1|-|TRBV14|TRBJ2-6
TGTGCCAGCAGCCAAGATGAACCGGGACAGGGGTCTGGGGCCAACGTCCTGACTTTC
CASSQDEPGQGSGANVLTF
>13|TRBD1|-|TRBV29-1|TRBJ1-1
TGCAGCGTTGAATGGACAGGGGGCAGACTAGCTTTCTTT
CSVEWTGGRLAFF
>12|-|-|TRBV5-8|TRBJ1-1
TGTGCCAGCAGCTTGTTGTGGGGTGGAGCTTTCTTT
CASSLLWGGAFF
>13|-|once|TRBV27|TRBJ2-7
TGTGCCAGCAGCCCCGGGACGGGCTACGAGCAGTACTTC
CASSPGTGYEQYF
>12|-|-|TRBV7-6|TRBJ2-2
TGTGCCAGCAGCTTACAAACCGGGGAGCTGTTTTTT
CASSLQTGELFF
>16|TRBD2|-|TRBV18|TRBJ2-1
TGTGCCAGCTTAACCGGGGGAGGGAGCTCCTACAATGAGCAGTTCTTC
CASLTGGGSSYNEQFF
>15|TRBD2|-|TRBV27|TRBJ2-1
TGTGCCAGCAGTCCCACGAGCGGGAGTGGAAATGAGCAGTTCTTC
CASSPTSGSGNEQFF
>13|-|-|TRBV11-3|TRBJ2-7
TGTGCCAGCAGCGAAGACATCTCCTACGAGCAGTACTTC
CASSEDISYEQYF
>15|-|once|TRBV6-5|TRBJ2-5
TGTGCCAGCAGCCAAATTAGAGCGAAGGAGGGGACCCAGTACTTC
CASSQIRAKEGTQYF
>14|-|medium-sized|TRBV5-4|TRBJ2-7
TGTGCCAGCAGCTTTGGCTCCGGAGGGGTCGAGCAGTACTTC
CASSFGSGGVEQYF
>16|TRBD1|-|TRBV19|TRBJ1-1
TGTGCCAGTAAGACCGGGACAGGGGGCCGGAACACTGAAGCTTTCTTT
CASKTGTGGRNTEAFF
>12|-|-|TRBV15|TRBJ1-2
TGTGCCACCAGCAGAGTATACTATGGCTACACCTTC
CATSRVYYGYTF
>16|-|-|TRBV11-2|TRBJ1-2
TGTGCCAGCAGCTCGCTAGGGGGAGACAGCTTCTATGGCTACACCTTC
CASSSLGGDSFYGYTF
>11|-|-|TRBV5-6|TRBJ2-7
TGTGCCAGCAGTCGGGACTACGAGCAGTACTTC
CASSRDYEQYF
>16|-|-|TRBV4-3|TRBJ1-5
TGCGCCAGCAGCCAAGCCACAGGGATGAGGAATCAGCCCCAGCATTTT
CASSQATGMRNQPQHF
>13|-|-|TRBV7-2|TRBJ2-3
TGTGCCAGCAGCCGGACAGCCACAGATACGCAGTATTTT
CASSRTATDTQYF
>15|-|-|TRBV7-3|TRBJ2-7
TGTGCCAGCAGCCCCAGAGGCGGGGCAGGGGACGAGCAGTACTTC
CASSPRGGAGDEQYF
>14|-|-|TRBV13|TRBJ2-1
TGTGCCAGCAGCCTTGGACTCGGCCACAATGAGCAGTTCTTC
CASSLGLGHNEQFF
>16|-|-|TRBV9|TRBJ2-5
TGTGCCAGCAGCGTAGGGAGAGCGGACAACCAAGAGACCCAGTACTTC
CASSVGRADNQETQYF
>14|TRBD2|-|TRBV5-1|TRBJ2-1
TGCGCCAGCAGTCCCGGGACTAGGGATCTTGAGCAGTTCTTC
CASSPGTRDLEQFF
>16|-|-|TRBV19|TRBJ1-5
TGTGCCAGTAGACCGAAGTACGGGTATAGCAATCAGCCCCAGCATTTT
CASRPKYGYSNQPQHF
>16|-|-|TRBV5-1|TRBJ2-3
TGCGCCAGCAGCTCTCTCGTGGGGGGGCCCCCAGATACGCAGTATTTT
CASSSLVGGPPDTQYF
>16|-|-|TRBV9|TRBJ1-2
TGTGCCAGCAGCTCAAGGGGGGATATGGCCGCTGGGGGCTACACCTTC
CASSSRGDMAAGGYTF
>14|-|-|TRBV14|TRBJ2-1
TGTGCCAGCAGCCAAGAGAGATCCTACAATGAGCAGTTCTTC
CASSQERSYNEQFF
>17|-|-|TRBV27|TRBJ1-5
TGTGCCAGCAGCCCTTACGGGGAAGTGAGGAGCAATCAGCCCCAGCATTTT
CASSPYGEVRSNQPQHF
>16|-|-|TRBV5-4|TRBJ2-3
TGTGCCAGCAGCTTGGTGTCGGGCAGAAGCACAGATACGCAGTATTTT
CASSLVSGRSTDTQYF
>15|TRBD2|-|TRBV19|TRBJ2-5
TGTGCCAGTAGTTTCCTAGCGGGAGAGGGAGAGACCCAGTACTTC
CASSFLAGEGETQYF
>18|TRBD1|-|TRBV30|TRBJ1-1
TGTGCCTGGAGAGCTCGGACAGGGGAGAATCGTGCAGGGACTGAAGCTTTCTTT
CAWRARTGENRAGTEAFF
>18|TRBD2|-|TRBV12-5|TRBJ2-1
TGTGCTAGTGGTTTCTCACTAGCGGGAGGCCTCTCCTACAATGAGCAGTTCTTC
CASGFSLAGGLSYNEQFF
>13|-|-|TRBV7-9|TRBJ2-2
TGTGCCAGCAGCTTGACAGTCACCGGGGAGCTGTTTTTT
CASSLTVTGELFF
>15|-|-|TRBV11-2|TRBJ1-1
TGTGCCAGCAGCTTAGCGGGGGCGAGGGACACTGAAGCTTTCTTT
CASSLAGARDTEAFF
>12|-|-|TRBV6-5|TRBJ2-5
TGTGCCAGCAGTTACTCCCAAGAGACCCAGTACTTC
CASSYSQETQYF
>17|TRBD1|-|TRBV15|TRBJ1-4
TGTGCCACCAGCAGAGACCGATCCGGGACAGGGGATGAAAAACTGTTTTTT
CATSRDRSGTGDEKLFF
>11|TRBD1|-|TRBV30|TRBJ1-2
TGTGCCTGGAGGGGACAGGGCGGCTACACCTTC
CAWRGQGGYTF
>15|TRBD1|-|TRBV5-5|TRBJ2-7
TGTGCCAGCAGCGGCTACAGGGGGATAGGATACGAGCAGTACTTC
CASSGYRGIGYEQYF